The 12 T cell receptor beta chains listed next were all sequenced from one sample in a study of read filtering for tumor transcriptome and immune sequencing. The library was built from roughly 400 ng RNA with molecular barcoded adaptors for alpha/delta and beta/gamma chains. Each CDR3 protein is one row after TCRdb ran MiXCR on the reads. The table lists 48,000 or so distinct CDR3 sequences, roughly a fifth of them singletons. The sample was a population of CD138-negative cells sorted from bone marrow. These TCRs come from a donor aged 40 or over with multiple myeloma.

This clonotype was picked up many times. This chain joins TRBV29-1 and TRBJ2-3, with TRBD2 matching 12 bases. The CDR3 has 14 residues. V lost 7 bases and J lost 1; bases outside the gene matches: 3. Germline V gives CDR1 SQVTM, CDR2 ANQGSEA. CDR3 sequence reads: CSGLAGAGTDTQYF. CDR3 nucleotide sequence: TGCAGCGGACTAGCGGGAGCGGGCACAGATACGCAGTATTTT.

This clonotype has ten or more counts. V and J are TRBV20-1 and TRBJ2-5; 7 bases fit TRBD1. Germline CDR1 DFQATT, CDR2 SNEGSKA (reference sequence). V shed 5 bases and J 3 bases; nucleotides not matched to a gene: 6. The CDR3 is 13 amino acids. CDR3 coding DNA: TGCAGTGCTGGGCCAGGGGGAAAAGAGACCCAGTACTTC. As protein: CSAGPGGKETQYF.

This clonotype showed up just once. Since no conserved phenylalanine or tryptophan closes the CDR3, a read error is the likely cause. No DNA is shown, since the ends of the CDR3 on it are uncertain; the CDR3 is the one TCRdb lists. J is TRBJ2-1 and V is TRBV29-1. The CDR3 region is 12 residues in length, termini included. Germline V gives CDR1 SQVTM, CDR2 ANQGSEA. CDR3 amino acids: CSVEVGGNEQSL.

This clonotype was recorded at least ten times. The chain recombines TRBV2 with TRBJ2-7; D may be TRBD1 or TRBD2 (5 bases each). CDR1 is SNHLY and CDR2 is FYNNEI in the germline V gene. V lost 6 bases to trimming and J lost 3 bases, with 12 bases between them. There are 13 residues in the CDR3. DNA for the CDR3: TGTGCCAGCAGCGCCGGGGCTAGCTACGAGCAGTACTTC. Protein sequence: CASSAGASYEQYF.

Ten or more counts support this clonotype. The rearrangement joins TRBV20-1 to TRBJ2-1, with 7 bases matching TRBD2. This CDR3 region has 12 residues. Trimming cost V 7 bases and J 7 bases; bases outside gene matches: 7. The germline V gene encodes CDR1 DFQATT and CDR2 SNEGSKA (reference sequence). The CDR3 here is CSGAGEGNEQFF. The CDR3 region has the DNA TGCAGTGGGGCGGGAGAGGGGAATGAGCAGTTCTTC.

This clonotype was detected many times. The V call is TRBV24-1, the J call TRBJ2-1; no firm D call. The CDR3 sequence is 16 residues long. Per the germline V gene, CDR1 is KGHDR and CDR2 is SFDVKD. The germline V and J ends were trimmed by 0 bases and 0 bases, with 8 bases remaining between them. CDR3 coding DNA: TGTGCCACCAGTGATTTGATCCAGAGCTCCTACAATGAGCAGTTCTTC. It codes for CATSDLIQSSYNEQFF.

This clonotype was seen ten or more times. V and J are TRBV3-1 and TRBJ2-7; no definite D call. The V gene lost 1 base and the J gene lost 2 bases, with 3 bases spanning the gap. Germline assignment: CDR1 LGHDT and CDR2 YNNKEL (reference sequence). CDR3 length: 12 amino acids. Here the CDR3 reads CASSQGAYEQYF. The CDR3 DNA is TGTGCCAGCAGCCAAGGGGCCTACGAGCAGTACTTC.

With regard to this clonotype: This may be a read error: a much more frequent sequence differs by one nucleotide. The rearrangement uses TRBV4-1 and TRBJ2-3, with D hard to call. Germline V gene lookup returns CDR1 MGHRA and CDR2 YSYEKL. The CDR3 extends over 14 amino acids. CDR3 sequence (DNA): TGCGCCAGCAGCCCTACCCCGCCGTCAGATACGCAGTGTTTT. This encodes CASSPTPPSDTQCF.

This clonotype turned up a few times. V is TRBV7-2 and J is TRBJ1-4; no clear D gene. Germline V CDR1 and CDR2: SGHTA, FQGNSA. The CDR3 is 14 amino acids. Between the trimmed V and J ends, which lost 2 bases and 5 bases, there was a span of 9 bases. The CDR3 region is CASSLRASNEKLFF. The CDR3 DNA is TGTGCCAGCAGCTTAAGGGCCTCAAATGAAAAACTGTTTTTT.

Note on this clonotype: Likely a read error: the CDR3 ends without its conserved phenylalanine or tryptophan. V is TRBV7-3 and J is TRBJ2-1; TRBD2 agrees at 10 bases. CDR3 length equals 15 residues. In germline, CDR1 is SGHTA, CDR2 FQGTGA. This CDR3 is CASGGAGGPYNEQFI. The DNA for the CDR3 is TGCGCCAGCGGAGGAGCGGGAGGGCCTTACAATGAGCAGTTCATC.

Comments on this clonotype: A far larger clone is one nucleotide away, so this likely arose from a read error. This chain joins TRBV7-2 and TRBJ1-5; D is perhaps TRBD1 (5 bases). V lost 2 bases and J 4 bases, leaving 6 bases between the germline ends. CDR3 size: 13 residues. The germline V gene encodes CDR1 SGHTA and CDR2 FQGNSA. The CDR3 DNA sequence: TGTGCCAGCAGCTTACCAGGGAATCAGCCCCAGCATTTT. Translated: CASSLPGNQPQHF.

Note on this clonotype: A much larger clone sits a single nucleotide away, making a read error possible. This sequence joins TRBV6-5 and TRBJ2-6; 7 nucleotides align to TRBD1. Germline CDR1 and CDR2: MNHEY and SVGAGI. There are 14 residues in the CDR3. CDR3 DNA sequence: TGTGCCAACAGTACAGGGGCCGGGGCCAACGTCCTGACTTTC. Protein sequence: CANSTGAGANVLTF.